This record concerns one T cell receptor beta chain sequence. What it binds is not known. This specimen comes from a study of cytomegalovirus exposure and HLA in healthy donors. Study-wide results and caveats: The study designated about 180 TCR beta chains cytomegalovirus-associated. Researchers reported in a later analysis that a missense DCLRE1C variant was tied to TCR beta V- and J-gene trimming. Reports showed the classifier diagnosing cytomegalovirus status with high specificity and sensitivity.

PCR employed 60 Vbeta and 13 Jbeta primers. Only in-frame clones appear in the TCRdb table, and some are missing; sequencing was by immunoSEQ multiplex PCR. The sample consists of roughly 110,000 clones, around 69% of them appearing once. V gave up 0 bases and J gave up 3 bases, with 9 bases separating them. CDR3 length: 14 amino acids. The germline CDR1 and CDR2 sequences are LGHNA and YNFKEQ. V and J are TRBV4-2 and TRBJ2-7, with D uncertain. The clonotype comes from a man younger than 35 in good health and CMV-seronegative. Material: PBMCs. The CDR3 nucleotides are TGTGCCAGCAGCCAAGACGTGGCCCACTACGAGCAGTACTTC. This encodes CASSQDVAHYEQYF.